These 21 T cell receptor beta chains were sequenced from one sample in a study of cytomegalovirus exposure and HLA in healthy donors. The PCR used 60 Vbeta and 13 Jbeta primers. Assay: immunoSEQ multiplex PCR; the TCRdb copy retains only in-frame clones and omits some. Of about 69,000 clones listed, under 85% are singletons. The sample taken for sequencing was PBMCs. These receptors all stem from an older woman in good health and CMV-seropositive.

V and J are TRBV12-1 and TRBJ1-5; the D call of TRBD1 is as the table states it, not checked on the DNA. TRBV12-1 is tagged as a pseudogene. The CDR3 is 19 residues long. This chain's CDR3 is CASRPILRDRGHGCQPQHF. DNA for the CDR3: TGTGCCAGCAGACCAATCCTCCGGGACAGGGGGCATGGTTGTCAGCCCCAGCATTTT.

The chain combines TRBV9 with TRBJ1-1, with 8 bases matching TRBD1. This CDR3 comprises 17 residues. Trimming removed 4 bases from V and 2 bases from J; junction bases left unmatched: 13. Germline CDR1 and CDR2: SGDLS and YYNGEE. In nucleotides, the CDR3 is TGTGCCAGCAGCCCAGATAAACGGACAGGGATAAACACTGAAGCTTTCTTT. Translated: CASSPDKRTGINTEAFF.

The V and J genes are TRBV29-1 and TRBJ2-2; 12 positions match TRBD1. V shed 6 bases, J shed 7 bases, and the junction held 3 bases outside the gene matches. The germline gives CDR1 SQVTM, CDR2 ANQGSEA. CDR3 length: 13 amino acids. The CDR3 bases are TGCAGCGTGGGGACAGGGGGCGGCGGGGAGCTGTTTTTT. Protein sequence: CSVGTGGGGELFF.

This chain connects TRBV11-2 to TRBJ1-1; 8 positions agree with TRBD1. Germline CDR1 and CDR2: SGHAT and FQNNGV. Trimming at V came to 5 bases and at J to 0 bases, leaving 8 bases not matched to a gene. The CDR3 has 16 residues. The CDR3 bases are TGTGCCAGCAGCCCCGGACAGGGCGGTATGAACACTGAAGCTTTCTTT. Translated, it gives CASSPGQGGMNTEAFF.

Concerning this clone: A read error likely explains this, since a far larger clone differs by one base. Other nucleotide sequences in the sample specify the same CDR3. V gene TRBV30 combines with J gene TRBJ2-1; a possible D gene is TRBD2 (5 bases). The CDR3 loop spans 12 amino acids. Germline V gene data show CDR1 as GTSNPN and CDR2 as SVGIG (reference sequence). V lost 4 bases and J lost 5, with 9 bases in between. The CDR3 protein is CAWTAEDNEQFF. The CDR3 coding sequence is TGTGCCTGGACTGCGGAGGACAATGAGCAGTTCTTC.

This sequence joins TRBV29-1 and TRBJ1-1, with D tentatively TRBD1 (5 bases). CDR1 is SQVTM, CDR2 ANQGSEA, per germline. V gave up 3 bases and J gave up 5 bases, with 16 bases separating them. The length of the CDR3 is 14 residues. The CDR3 coding sequence is TGCAGCGTTGAGTGGGGGGGAGGTGGGACTGAAGCTTTCTTT. Its translation: CSVEWGGGGTEAFF.

The V gene is TRBV9, the J gene TRBJ1-6; 7 bases agree with TRBD1. Trimming cost V 3 bases and J 6 bases; bases outside gene matches: 3. CDR1 and CDR2 from the germline V gene are SGDLS and YYNGEE. The CDR3 has 14 amino acids. CDR3 residues: CASSARDSNSPLHF. The CDR3 DNA reads as TGTGCCAGCAGCGCCCGGGACAGTAATTCACCCCTCCACTTT.

There are a few counts of this clone. The CDR3 does not end in the conserved phenylalanine or tryptophan, so this is likely a read error. The DNA is left out, because the CDR3 cannot be placed on it with certainty; the CDR3 is given as TCRdb lists it. The gene calls are TRBV5-6 and TRBJ1-1. Per germline, CDR1 SGHDT and CDR2 YYEEEE. The CDR3 is 16 amino acids long, termini counted. CDR3 protein: CASSLPGPVVGTEALV.

The chain joins TRBV7-9 to TRBJ2-7; no clear D gene. This CDR3 is 13 amino acids long. Germline lookup yields CDR1 SEHNR and CDR2 FQNEAQ (reference sequence). Between the trimmed V and J ends, which lost 5 bases and 3 bases, there was a span of 11 bases. The CDR3 loop reads CASSPLVSYEQYF. As DNA, the CDR3 is TGTGCCAGCAGCCCGCTTGTCAGCTACGAGCAGTACTTC.

The chain combines TRBV9 with TRBJ2-3; D ambiguous. Germline lookup yields CDR1 SGDLS and CDR2 YYNGEE. The CDR3 spans 16 residues. V was shortened by 0 bases and J by 0 bases, with 11 bases between the two germline ends. CDR3 loop: CASSVGGKTSTDTQYF. The CDR3 nucleotides read TGTGCCAGCAGCGTAGGAGGCAAGACTAGCACAGATACGCAGTATTTT.

This sequence joins TRBV20-1 and TRBJ1-2; D gene ambiguous. Germline V gene data show CDR1 as DFQATT and CDR2 as SNEGSKA (reference sequence). Trimming stripped 3 bases from V and 5 bases from J, with 7 bases between. The CDR3 consists of 11 residues. The CDR3 here is CSASGYYGYTF. In nucleotides, the CDR3 is TGCAGTGCTAGCGGTTATTATGGCTACACCTTC.

The V and J genes are TRBV9 and TRBJ2-3; D is possibly TRBD2 (7 bases). With 2 bases removed from V and 1 base from J, the gap between germline ends came to 14 bases. The CDR3 extends over 16 amino acids. Looked up from germline, CDR1 is SGDLS and CDR2 is YYNGEE. This CDR3 reads CASSVLGGGRTDTQYF. CDR3 sequence (DNA): TGTGCCAGCAGCGTGCTTGGGGGGGGCCGCACAGATACGCAGTATTTT.

The chain couples TRBV30 to TRBJ1-6, with 8 bases lining up with TRBD1. CDR3 length: 13 residues. V gave up 8 bases and J gave up 6 bases; unmatched junction bases: 6. The germline gives CDR1 GTSNPN, CDR2 SVGIG (reference sequence). The CDR3 loop is CAGDRGFNSPLHF. In nucleotides, the CDR3 is TGTGCCGGAGACAGGGGTTTTAATTCACCCCTCCACTTT. Full variable domain (missing parts from reference TRBV30 and TRBJ1-6): SQTIHQWPATLVQPVGSPLSLECTVEGTSNPNLYWYRQAAGRGLQLLFYSVGIGQISSEVPQNLSASRPQDRQFILSSKKLLLSDSGFYLCAGDRGFNSPLHFGNGTRLTVT.

The J gene is TRBJ2-7, the V gene TRBV6-1, with D perhaps matching TRBD2 (6 bases). This CDR3 is 13 amino acids long. Trimming shortened V by 3 bases and J by 5 bases, and 11 bases separated the two germline ends. CDR1 is MNHNS, CDR2 SASEGT, per germline. The CDR3 DNA reads as TGTGCCAGCAGTGACAGCGGCGGGGACGAGCAGTACTTC. Translating it yields CASSDSGGDEQYF.

The chain recombines TRBV10-3 with TRBJ1-2; 7 positions agree with TRBD1. Trimming cost V 6 bases and J 6 bases; bases outside gene matches: 7. The CDR3 has 13 residues. In germline, CDR1 is ENHRY, CDR2 SYGVKD. CDR3 residues: CAISQTGSHGYTF. DNA for the CDR3: TGTGCCATCAGCCAGACAGGGAGCCATGGCTACACCTTC.

The chain is built from TRBV4-1 and TRBJ1-5; possibly TRBD1 for D (6 bases). Germline CDR1 and CDR2: MGHRA and YSYEKL. Trimming shortened V by 5 bases and J by 5 bases, and 13 bases separated the two germline ends. The CDR3 covers 14 residues. Here the CDR3 reads CASSSTGWHQPQHF. DNA of the CDR3: TGCGCCAGCAGCTCAACAGGGTGGCATCAGCCCCAGCATTTT.

The rearrangement joins TRBV23-1 to TRBJ1-3; D gene uncertain. TRBV23-1 falls under the ORF class, with uncertain function. Trimming pared 0 bases from V and 0 bases from J, leaving 6 bases between. CDR3 length: 15 residues. DNA for the CDR3: TGCGCCAGCAGTCAATCGAGTTTCTCTGGAAACACCATATATTTT. This gives the protein CASSQSSFSGNTIYF.

The rearrangement links TRBV5-1 to TRBJ2-1, with TRBD1 matching 7 bases. J was trimmed by 0 bases and V by 2 bases; bases with no gene match: 2. The CDR3 has 15 residues. Germline assignment: CDR1 SGHRS and CDR2 YFSETQ. This CDR3 is CASSLGDSSYNEQFF. CDR3 bases: TGCGCCAGCAGCTTAGGGGACAGCTCCTACAATGAGCAGTTCTTC.

V usage is TRBV27 and J usage is TRBJ2-7; TRBD1 aligns across 9 bases. CDR1 MNHEY and CDR2 SMNVEV come from the germline V gene (reference sequence). V gave up 6 bases and J gave up 4 bases; unmatched junction bases: 10. The CDR3 is 15 amino acids. The CDR3, as DNA: TGTGCCAGCAGGGGGACAGGGAAAGCTTTATACGAGCAGTACTTC. This translates into CASRGTGKALYEQYF.

V gene TRBV10-3 combines with J gene TRBJ1-2, with 7 bases fitting TRBD1. The V segment lost 7 bases and the J segment 8 bases; nucleotides outside the gene matches: 10. The CDR3 extends over 13 amino acids. CDR1 and CDR2 from the germline V gene are ENHRY and SYGVKD. The DNA of the CDR3 is TGTGCCATCAATCGACAGGGTCCGGAAGGCTACACCTTC. Its protein product is CAINRQGPEGYTF.

Regarding this clone: Sequence at one end of the junction differs from germline and may be a read error. V usage is TRBV7-7 and J usage is TRBJ2-5; D remains ambiguous. CDR1 is SSHAT, CDR2 FNYEAQ, per germline (reference sequence). This CDR3 spans 13 amino acids. This CDR3 reads CASSLGQAGTQYF. CDR3 DNA sequence: TGTGCTAGCAGCTTAGGGCAGGCCGGGACCCAGTACTTC. Based on the CDR3 plus reference TRBV7-7 and TRBJ2-5, the full variable domain is GAGVSQSPRYKVTKRGQDVTLRCDPISSHATLYWYQQALGQGPEFLTYFNYEAQPDKSGLPSDRFSAERPEGSISTLTIQRTEQRDSAMYRCASSLGQAGTQYFGPGTRLLVL.